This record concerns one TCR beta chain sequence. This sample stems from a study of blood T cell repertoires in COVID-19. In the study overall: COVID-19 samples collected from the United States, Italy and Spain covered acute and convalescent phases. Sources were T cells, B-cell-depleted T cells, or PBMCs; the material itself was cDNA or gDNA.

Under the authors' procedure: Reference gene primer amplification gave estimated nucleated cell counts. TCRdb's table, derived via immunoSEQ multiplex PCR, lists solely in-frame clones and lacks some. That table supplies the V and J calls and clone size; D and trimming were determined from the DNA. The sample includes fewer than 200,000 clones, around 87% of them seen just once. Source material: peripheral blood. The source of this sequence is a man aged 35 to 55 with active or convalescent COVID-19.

The CDR3 protein is CASSPTSARGDTQYF. DNA of the CDR3: TGCGCCAGCAGCCCAACTAGCGCGAGGGGTGATACGCAGTATTTT. The genes are TRBV10-1 and TRBJ2-3; 7 bases are a match to TRBD2. This CDR3 comprises 15 residues. V trimming: 6 bases; J trimming: 6 bases; junction bases outside the gene matches: 12. CDR1 is WNHNN, CDR2 SYGVQD, per germline (reference sequence).